This T cell receptor beta chain came from a study of blood T cell repertoires in COVID-19. Study overall: Both acute and convalescent COVID-19 samples were obtained from the United States, Italy and Spain. T cells, B-cell-depleted T cells, or PBMCs provided the cDNA or gDNA that served as material.

This CDR3 is 18 amino acids long. V lost 5 bases to trimming and J lost 4 bases; unmatched junction nucleotides: 14. CDR1 is PRHDT and CDR2 is FYEKMQ in the germline V gene (reference sequence). Authors' processing steps: Reference gene primer amplification gave estimated nucleated cell counts. Sequencing used immunoSEQ multiplex PCR; TCRdb keeps in-frame clones, though not all of them. Clone size and V and J calls were adopted from that table, with D and trimming inferred from the DNA. The top ten hold about 3.9% of the sample, which has under 200,000 clones, roughly 90% seen once. The receptor comes from a woman aged 60-75 years who had recovered from COVID-19. Sequences were obtained from peripheral blood. The chain combines TRBV13 with TRBJ2-3, with 11 bases identical to TRBD2. CDR3 nucleotide sequence: TGTGCCAGCAGCCAACTAGCGGGGGAGTCTAATACCCCAGATACGCAGTATTTT. This gives the protein CASSQLAGESNTPDTQYF.